Each of the 28 T cell receptor beta chains below was sequenced from the same sample in a study of cytomegalovirus exposure and HLA in healthy donors. It was with 60 Vbeta and 13 Jbeta primers that the PCR ran. Clones were read by immunoSEQ multiplex PCR, and TCRdb kept only the in-frame ones, dropping some. The repertoire holds under 150,000 clones, with over 65% as singletons. The specimen sequenced was PBMCs. These receptors all stem from a man in his forties in good health and CMV-seropositive.

The V gene is TRBV27, the J gene TRBJ2-1, with 7 nucleotides matching TRBD2. This CDR3 region has 14 residues. Germline V gene data show CDR1 as MNHEY and CDR2 as SMNVEV (reference sequence). Trimming took 6 bases from V and 0 from J; bases not matched to a gene: 2. The CDR3 region has the DNA TGTGCCAGCAGGTGGGAGGGCTCCTACAATGAGCAGTTCTTC. Residues: CASRWEGSYNEQFF.

V is TRBV5-4 and J is TRBJ2-1, with 11 bases identical to TRBD2. The CDR3 has 14 residues. Germline assignment: CDR1 SGHNT and CDR2 YYREEE (reference sequence). V trimming: 6 bases; J trimming: 5 bases; junction bases outside the gene matches: 4. As DNA, the CDR3 is TGTGCCAGCAACTTAGCGGGAGGGAACAATGAGCAGTTCTTC. It is translated as CASNLAGGNNEQFF.

This clone was recorded only once. The chain joins TRBV6-1 to TRBJ2-3; D ambiguous. This CDR3 contains 15 residues. Germline-derived CDR1 and CDR2 are MNHNS and SASEGT. Trimming pared 3 bases from V and 0 bases from J, leaving 10 bases between. CDR3 bases: TGTGCCAGCAGTGACGCGATTACTAGCACAGATACGCAGTATTTT. Amino acid sequence: CASSDAITSTDTQYF.

V gene TRBV9 combines with J gene TRBJ2-2, with D unclear. V gave up 3 bases and J gave up 6 bases, with 6 bases separating them. The germline gives CDR1 SGDLS, CDR2 YYNGEE. The length of the CDR3 is 12 residues. CDR3 bases: TGTGCCAGCAGCGCGCTAGCCGGGGAGCTGTTTTTT. Its translation: CASSALAGELFF. The full variable domain, in which reference TRBV9 and TRBJ2-2 provide the parts outside the CDR3, is DSGVTQTPKHLITATGQRVTLRCSPRSGDLSVYWYQQSLDQGLQFLIQYYNGEERAKGNILERFSAQQFPDLHSELNLSSLELGDSALYFCASSALAGELFFGEGSRLTVL.

The J gene is TRBJ1-1, the V gene TRBV6-1; 7 nucleotides align to TRBD1. The trim removed 5 bases at V and 7 bases at J, leaving 10 bases unmatched. The germline V gene has CDR1 MNHNS and CDR2 SASEGT. The CDR3 extends over 14 amino acids. The CDR3 nucleotides are TGTGCCAGCAGTTATGACAGGGTAGGGAGTGAAGCTTTCTTT. This translates into CASSYDRVGSEAFF.

This clone turned up a few times. The V gene is TRBV5-1, the J gene TRBJ2-2, with D possibly TRBD1 on 5 matching bases. The CDR3 loop spans 13 amino acids. V lost 5 bases and J lost 4, with 9 bases in between. Germline lookup yields CDR1 SGHRS and CDR2 YFSETQ. CDR3 protein: CASSPQGTGELFF. The CDR3 DNA follows: TGCGCCAGCAGTCCCCAGGGCACCGGGGAGCTGTTTTTT.

The chain is built from TRBV30 and TRBJ2-7; no clear D gene. Looked up from germline, CDR1 is GTSNPN and CDR2 is SVGIG (reference sequence). The CDR3 has 11 residues. The V and J ends lost 5 bases and 0 bases respectively, with 5 bases between them. CDR3: CAWQDSYEQYF. In DNA, the CDR3 is TGTGCCTGGCAGGACTCCTACGAGCAGTACTTC.

This clone has more than one count but fewer than ten. V usage is TRBV10-3 and J usage is TRBJ2-7; 8 nucleotides match TRBD1. Per germline, CDR1 ENHRY and CDR2 SYGVKD. J gave up 3 bases and V 7 bases, and 8 bases lay outside the gene matches. The CDR3 has 14 residues. CDR3 DNA sequence: TGTGCCATCACAGCCGGGACAGGAGGCTACGAGCAGTACTTC. Protein sequence: CAITAGTGGYEQYF.

The chain combines TRBV28 with TRBJ2-7; possibly TRBD2 for D (6 bases). Germline V CDR1 and CDR2: MDHEN, SYDVKM. V gave up 4 bases and J gave up 2 bases, with 18 bases separating them. There are 16 residues in the CDR3. CDR3: CASSSEGLARAYEQYF. In DNA, the CDR3 is TGTGCCAGCAGTTCTGAGGGGCTAGCGAGGGCCTACGAGCAGTACTTC.

The CDR3 protein is CASRPNTGPYQPQHF. The CDR3 DNA is TGTGCCAGCAGACCGAACACAGGGCCGTATCAGCCCCAGCATTTT. The rearrangement links TRBV6-5 to TRBJ1-5, with D maybe TRBD1 (6 bases). The length of the CDR3 is 15 residues. Trimming took off 6 bases at V and 5 bases at J, with 17 bases between the two ends. Per germline, CDR1 MNHEY and CDR2 SVGAGI.

The rearrangement links TRBV2 to TRBJ1-2, with D possibly being TRBD1 (6 bases). The CDR3 runs 12 residues. CDR1 is SNHLY and CDR2 is FYNNEI in the germline V gene. V lost 4 bases, J lost 4 bases, and 7 bases lay in between. DNA of the CDR3: TGTGCCAGCAGTGCGGACAGCTATGGCTACACCTTC. Encoded protein: CASSADSYGYTF.

This clone occurred a few times. The gene calls are TRBV7-9 and TRBJ2-2, with 12 nucleotides matching TRBD2. Per the germline V gene, CDR1 is SEHNR and CDR2 is FQNEAQ (reference sequence). Trimming took 5 bases from V and 5 from J; bases not matched to a gene: 6. The CDR3 consists of 16 residues. This chain's CDR3 is CASSRTSGRNTGELFF. CDR3 bases: TGTGCCAGCAGCCGCACTAGCGGGAGGAATACCGGGGAGCTGTTTTTT.

The chain has TRBV5-1 and TRBJ1-4; TRBD1 agrees at 7 bases. V was pared by 4 bases and J by 5 bases, with 8 bases of the junction left unmatched. CDR3 length: 15 residues. Germline V lookup: CDR1 SGHRS, CDR2 YFSETQ. DNA for the CDR3: TGCGCCAGCAGCAGAATGGGACAGCCGAATGAAAAACTGTTTTTT. Amino acid sequence: CASSRMGQPNEKLFF.

Only one count was recorded for this clone. CDR3 region: CASSGWEGLAGVDEQFF. The CDR3 DNA reads as TGTGCCAGTAGTGGGTGGGAGGGACTAGCGGGAGTGGATGAGCAGTTCTTC. V gene TRBV19 combines with J gene TRBJ2-1, with TRBD2 identical over 14 bases. Germline V CDR1 and CDR2: LNHDA, SQIVND (reference sequence). V shed 5 bases, J shed 8 bases, and the junction held 11 bases outside the gene matches. This CDR3 is 17 amino acids long. The whole variable domain, remainder taken from reference TRBV19 and TRBJ2-1, is DGGITQSPKYLFRKEGQNVTLSCEQNLNHDAMYWYRQDPGQGLRLIYYSQIVNDFQKGDIAEGYSVSREKKESFPLTVTSAQKNPTAFYLCASSGWEGLAGVDEQFFGPGTRLTVL.

As for this clone: This CDR3 is missing its conserved last phenylalanine or tryptophan, likely due to a read error. No DNA is shown, since the ends of the CDR3 on it are uncertain; the CDR3 is the one TCRdb lists. The CDR3 sequence is CASSPDRTGN. The V call is TRBV19, the J call TRBJ1-2; TRBD1, the D gene given by the table, was not confirmed from the DNA. The CDR3 spans 10 residues, counting both ends. Germline CDR1 reads LNHDA; CDR2 reads SQIVND (reference sequence).

This clone was counted a single time. The V call is TRBV27, the J call TRBJ2-7; D unclear. CDR3 length: 14 residues. V lost 4 bases and J lost 2, with 12 bases in between. Germline lookup yields CDR1 MNHEY and CDR2 SMNVEV (reference sequence). The CDR3 nucleotides are TGTGCCAGCAGTTCCACCTCCCCGGCCTACGAGCAGTACTTC. This sequence encodes CASSSTSPAYEQYF.

The V call is TRBV4-1, the J call TRBJ2-1, with a possible D match to TRBD2 (5 bases). The CDR3 length is 17 residues. Deletions cut 4 bases from V and 6 bases from J, with 22 bases between. CDR1 MGHRA and CDR2 YSYEKL come from the germline V gene. As DNA, the CDR3 is TGCGCCAGCAGCCCCTCAGTTCTGCGGCCCGGACTCAATGAGCAGTTCTTC. It specifies CASSPSVLRPGLNEQFF.

This rearrangement joins TRBV7-9 to TRBJ1-1; D perhaps matches TRBD1 (6 bases). CDR3 length: 16 amino acids. Germline CDR1 is SEHNR and CDR2 is FQNEAQ (reference sequence). Trimming removed 6 bases from V and 0 bases from J, with 17 bases in between. The DNA of the CDR3 is TGTGCCAGCAGTTCTAACAGGGCAATCATGAACACTGAAGCTTTCTTT. Encoded protein: CASSSNRAIMNTEAFF.

CDR3 amino acids: CASSSLTDTQYF. CDR3 bases: TGTGCCAGTAGCTCCCTCACAGATACGCAGTATTTT. This chain links TRBV19 with TRBJ2-3; no clear D gene. In germline, CDR1 is LNHDA, CDR2 SQIVND (reference sequence). The CDR3 totals 12 residues. V was clipped by 6 bases and J by 2 bases, with 6 bases between them.

The chain combines TRBV28 with TRBJ2-1; unclear D gene. This CDR3 is built from 15 residues. V was trimmed by 8 bases and J by 7 bases, leaving 21 bases between them. Germline-derived CDR1 and CDR2 are MDHEN and SYDVKM. CDR3 residues: CASVPWVPAANEQFF. CDR3 nucleotides: TGTGCCAGCGTTCCTTGGGTGCCGGCGGCAAATGAGCAGTTCTTC.

J is TRBJ1-2 and V is TRBV4-1; no definite D call. This CDR3 has 14 residues. CDR1 is MGHRA and CDR2 is YSYEKL in the germline V gene. Trimming took off 0 bases at V and 7 bases at J, with 12 bases between the two ends. Written as DNA, the CDR3 is TGCGCCAGCAGCCAAGATTACACAGTCAGTGGCTACACCTTC. It specifies CASSQDYTVSGYTF.

This rearrangement joins TRBV18 to TRBJ2-3, with 12 bases identical to TRBD1. The V and J ends lost 0 bases and 0 bases, in that order; junction bases with no gene match: 7. Germline-derived CDR1 and CDR2 are KGHSH and LQKENI. The CDR3 runs to 19 residues. The CDR3 DNA reads as TGTGCCAGCTCACCACCGGGACAGGGGGCGAGAGCTAGCACAGATACGCAGTATTTT. Translation: CASSPPGQGARASTDTQYF.

This chain joins TRBV4-2 and TRBJ2-2; 10 bases are a match to TRBD2. The CDR3 loop spans 17 amino acids. The ends lost 5 bases at V and 7 bases at J; junction bases unmatched: 13. Germline loops: CDR1 LGHNA, CDR2 YNFKEQ. CDR3 amino acids: CASSVRRSGREDGELFF. DNA for the CDR3: TGTGCCAGCAGCGTTAGGAGGAGCGGGAGGGAGGACGGGGAGCTGTTTTTT.

This rearrangement joins TRBV5-1 to TRBJ2-1; 7 bases are a match to TRBD2. The V and J ends lost 0 bases and 7 bases, in that order; junction bases with no gene match: 7. Germline V gene sequence: CDR1 SGHRS, CDR2 YFSETQ. The length of the CDR3 is 15 residues. The CDR3 DNA reads as TGCGCCAGCAGCTTGGTATTGGCGGGAGAAAATGAGCAGTTCTTC. This gives the protein CASSLVLAGENEQFF. Looking up the rest from reference TRBV5-1 and TRBJ2-1 gives the full variable domain: KAGVTQTPRYLIKTRGQQVTLSCSPISGHRSVSWYQQTPGQGLQFLFEYFSETQRNKGNFPGRFSGRQFSNSRSEMNVSTLELGDSALYLCASSLVLAGENEQFFGPGTRLTVL.

This clone has just one count. The chain carries TRBV6-1 and TRBJ1-1; D gene unclear. V was pared by 4 bases and J by 0 bases, with 6 bases between. The germline V gene encodes CDR1 MNHNS and CDR2 SASEGT. CDR3 length equals 13 residues. The CDR3 sequence is CASSVRVNTEAFF. DNA for the CDR3: TGTGCCAGCAGTGTCCGGGTGAACACTGAAGCTTTCTTT.

The V call is TRBV4-2, the J call TRBJ1-1, with D maybe TRBD1 (6 bases). The CDR3 runs 15 residues. Germline lookup yields CDR1 LGHNA and CDR2 YNFKEQ. V lost 4 bases and J lost 0, with 12 bases in between. CDR3 in DNA: TGTGCCAGCAGCCCTCCGGACAGTCTGAACACTGAAGCTTTCTTT. Encoded protein: CASSPPDSLNTEAFF.

This clone was counted only a few times. The gene calls are TRBV30 and TRBJ2-3; possible D gene TRBD1, 5 bases. The V gene's germline CDR1 is GTSNPN and CDR2 SVGIG (reference sequence). The CDR3 spans 15 residues. V gave up 0 bases and J gave up 0 bases, with 10 bases separating them. The CDR3 sequence: CAWSVQGTSTDTQYF. CDR3 DNA sequence: TGTGCCTGGAGTGTTCAGGGTACTAGCACAGATACGCAGTATTTT.

CDR3 sequence (DNA): TGTGCCAGTAGTCTAAGGGGGAGAATCCAAGAGACCCAGTACTTC. Its translation is CASSLRGRIQETQYF. The chain combines TRBV19 with TRBJ2-5, with TRBD1 as a possible D gene (6 bases). Germline CDR1 and CDR2: LNHDA and SQIVND (reference sequence). The length of the CDR3 is 15 residues. Trimming took off 5 bases at V and 1 base at J, with 14 bases between the two ends.